A single sample gave rise to the 15 T cell receptor beta chains below, sequenced in a study of OX40 agonist ivuxolimab in advanced cancers. The data were produced by immunoSEQ multiplex PCR, yet TCRdb's version contains in-frame clones alone and is incomplete. The data hold tens of thousands of clones, with around 94% observed a single time. The material sequenced was CD4+ or CD8+ T cells sorted from blood, taken in a trial of the OX40 agonist ivuxolimab. The receptors derive from an adult with an advanced solid tumor such as melanoma, head and neck, liver or kidney cancer.

The chain employs TRBV4-3 and TRBJ2-7, with 15 bases lining up with TRBD2. CDR3 length: 18 residues. Germline assignment: CDR1 LGHNA and CDR2 YSLEER. Unmatched junction bases numbered 9, after V lost 4 bases and J lost 2 bases. The CDR3 sequence: CASSRTGTSGRIPYEQYF. CDR3 in DNA: TGCGCCAGCAGCCGGACCGGGACTAGCGGGAGGATTCCCTACGAGCAGTACTTC.

In DNA form, the CDR3 reads TGTGCCAGCAGCGCCCTGGAGGGGGTTTGGACTGAAGCTTTCTTT. Residues: CASSALEGVWTEAFF. The V call is TRBV5-6, the J call TRBJ1-1; perhaps TRBD1 as D (6 bases). Germline values: CDR1 SGHDT, CDR2 YYEEEE. The CDR3 covers 15 residues. V dropped 4 bases and J dropped 5 bases, with 18 bases sitting between them.

The rearrangement joins TRBV7-9 to TRBJ2-7; 10 bases line up with TRBD1. V shed 4 bases and J 3 bases; nucleotides not matched to a gene: 9. Germline loops: CDR1 SEHNR, CDR2 FQNEAQ (reference sequence). The CDR3 extends over 16 amino acids. The CDR3 is CASSYHRDRGFYEQYF. DNA of the CDR3: TGTGCCAGCAGCTACCACCGGGACAGGGGTTTCTACGAGCAGTACTTC. Full variable domain (remainder filled in from reference TRBV7-9 and TRBJ2-7): DTGVSQNPRHKITKRGQNVTFRCDPISEHNRLYWYRQTLGQGPEFLTYFQNEAQLEKSRLLSDRFSAERPKGSFSTLEIQRTEQGDSAMYLCASSYHRDRGFYEQYFGPGTRLTVT.

The genes are TRBV7-9 and TRBJ1-1; 8 positions match TRBD1. J gave up 1 base and V 4 bases, and 8 bases lay outside the gene matches. Germline lookup yields CDR1 SEHNR and CDR2 FQNEAQ (reference sequence). The CDR3 is 16 residues long. The CDR3 DNA follows: TGTGCCAGCAGCTACCCCTGGACAGGGACGAACACTGAAGCTTTCTTT. Encoded protein: CASSYPWTGTNTEAFF.

V gene TRBV7-8 combines with J gene TRBJ2-7; 11 bases map to TRBD1. The V and J ends lost 2 bases and 2 bases, in that order; junction bases with no gene match: 23. The germline V gene has CDR1 SGHVS and CDR2 FQNEAQ. The CDR3 spans 22 residues. The CDR3 is CASSLTGRGDRGYQPFTYEQYF. The CDR3 region has the DNA TGTGCCAGCAGCTTAACCGGGCGGGGGGACAGGGGGTACCAACCCTTCACCTACGAGCAGTACTTC.

The chain employs TRBV28 and TRBJ2-7; D remains ambiguous. Germline V gene sequence: CDR1 MDHEN, CDR2 SYDVKM. There are 12 residues in the CDR3. Trimming shortened V by 6 bases and J by 4 bases, and 10 bases separated the two germline ends. The CDR3 here is CASRPDSYEQYF. The CDR3 bases are TGTGCCAGCAGACCCGACTCGTACGAGCAGTACTTC.

The chain recombines TRBV4-1 with TRBJ2-7; D possibly corresponds to TRBD2 (5 bases). Germline V gives CDR1 MGHRA, CDR2 YSYEKL. This CDR3 is built from 14 residues. The V end was cut by 4 bases, the J end by 0 bases, with 10 bases between. CDR3 DNA sequence: TGCGCCAGCAGCCCTCGGGGTGGCTCCTACGAGCAGTACTTC. Its protein is CASSPRGGSYEQYF.

The V call is TRBV5-1, the J call TRBJ2-7, with no clear D. The CDR3 has 14 residues. Trimming removed 0 bases at V and 0 bases at J, with 7 bases between. CDR1 is SGHRS and CDR2 is YFSETQ in the germline V gene. CDR3 DNA sequence: TGCGCCAGCAGCTTGGCCTGGGGCTCCTACGAGCAGTACTTC. This encodes CASSLAWGSYEQYF. Full variable domain (remainder filled in from reference TRBV5-1 and TRBJ2-7): KAGVTQTPRYLIKTRGQQVTLSCSPISGHRSVSWYQQTPGQGLQFLFEYFSETQRNKGNFPGRFSGRQFSNSRSEMNVSTLELGDSALYLCASSLAWGSYEQYFGPGTRLTVT.

The chain combines TRBV2 with TRBJ1-2; TRBD1 aligns across 9 bases. The CDR3 is 18 amino acids. CDR1 and CDR2 from the germline V gene are SNHLY and FYNNEI. The V and J ends lost 5 bases and 3 bases, in that order; junction bases with no gene match: 16. The CDR3 here is CASSFIGTGRKWDYGYTF. Here the CDR3 DNA reads TGTGCCAGCAGTTTTATTGGGACAGGGAGAAAATGGGACTATGGCTACACCTTC. The full variable domain, rest sourced from reference TRBV2 and TRBJ1-2, is EPEVTQTPSHQVTQMGQEVILRCVPISNHLYFYWYRQILGQKVEFLVSFYNNEISEKSEIFDDQFSVERPDGSNFTLKIRSTKLEDSAMYFCASSFIGTGRKWDYGYTFGSGTRLTVV.

The chain links TRBV18 to TRBJ2-3; D is undetermined. In germline, CDR1 is KGHSH, CDR2 LQKENI. V lost 4 bases to trimming and J lost 4 bases, with 9 bases between them. This CDR3 comprises 13 residues. The CDR3 coding sequence is TGTGCCAGCTCACGGCCCGGTTCAGATACGCAGTATTTT. Encoded protein: CASSRPGSDTQYF.

The chain employs TRBV6-5 and TRBJ1-5; 8 bases map to TRBD1. This CDR3 has 15 residues. Germline loops: CDR1 MNHEY, CDR2 SVGAGI. V gave up 4 bases and J gave up 6 bases; unmatched junction bases: 8. CDR3 coding DNA: TGTGCCAGCAGTTCCACAGGGGGGGGAGGTCAGCCCCAGCATTTT. Translating gives CASSSTGGGGQPQHF.

This chain joins TRBV4-1 and TRBJ1-5; the match to TRBD1 covers 9 bases. The CDR3 has 15 amino acids. The V gene's germline CDR1 is MGHRA and CDR2 YSYEKL. J was trimmed by 2 bases and V by 2 bases; bases with no gene match: 1. The DNA of the CDR3 is TGCGCCAGCAGCCAATGGACAGGGGGCAATCAGCCCCAGCATTTT. It yields the protein CASSQWTGGNQPQHF.

The table lists this clone with a few counts. V usage is TRBV10-3 and J usage is TRBJ1-4, with no clear D. In germline, CDR1 is ENHRY, CDR2 SYGVKD. V was cut by 3 bases and J by 3 bases, with 17 bases left in between. The CDR3 covers 17 residues. The chain's CDR3 is CAISDALPDGSNEKLFF. The CDR3 DNA is TGTGCCATCAGTGATGCCCTCCCCGACGGCTCTAATGAAAAACTGTTTTTT.

The chain carries TRBV29-1 and TRBJ2-7, with TRBD2 as a possible D gene (6 bases). This CDR3 spans 13 amino acids. The germline CDR1 and CDR2 sequences are SQVTM and ANQGSEA. V lost 6 bases, J lost 2 bases, and 14 bases lay in between. The CDR3 region has the DNA TGCAGCGTCCGGGACTTTAACACCTACGAGCAGTACTTC. Amino acids: CSVRDFNTYEQYF.

CDR3 bases: TGTGCCAGCAGCTCAGCCGGGTCGCAAGAGACCCAGTACTTC. It is translated as CASSSAGSQETQYF. This chain links TRBV28 with TRBJ2-5; D is uncertain. The CDR3 contains 14 residues. V was cut by 6 bases and J by 2 bases, with 13 bases left in between. Germline assignment: CDR1 MDHEN and CDR2 SYDVKM.